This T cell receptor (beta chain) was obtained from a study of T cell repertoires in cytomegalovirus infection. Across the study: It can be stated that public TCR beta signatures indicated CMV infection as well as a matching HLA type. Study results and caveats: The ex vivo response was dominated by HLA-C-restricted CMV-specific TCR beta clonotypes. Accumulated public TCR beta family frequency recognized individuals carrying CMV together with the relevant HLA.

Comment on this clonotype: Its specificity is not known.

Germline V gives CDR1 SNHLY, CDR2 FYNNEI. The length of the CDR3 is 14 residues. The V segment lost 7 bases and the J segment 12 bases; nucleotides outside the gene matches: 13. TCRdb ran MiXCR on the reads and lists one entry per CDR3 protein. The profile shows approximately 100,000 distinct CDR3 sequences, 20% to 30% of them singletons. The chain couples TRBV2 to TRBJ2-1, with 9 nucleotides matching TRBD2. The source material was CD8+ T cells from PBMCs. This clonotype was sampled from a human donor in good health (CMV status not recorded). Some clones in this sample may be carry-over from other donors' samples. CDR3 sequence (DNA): TGTGCCAGCACCGTCTTGGGGCGGGAGGGGGGGCAGTTCTTC. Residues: CASTVLGREGGQFF.